This record covers a single T cell receptor (beta chain). Its antigen is not known. This entry is derived from a study of shared clonotypes between healthy human individuals. Trimming cost V 3 bases and J 4 bases; bases outside gene matches: 8. The CDR3 contains 16 residues. Germline V gene lookup returns CDR1 SGHTA and CDR2 FQGNSA. Overall study results and limits: Memory subsets generally showed lower estimated richness than naive subsets.

TCRdb keeps only in-frame clones here, not all; method: immunoSEQ multiplex PCR. Of millions of clones in the sample, more than 80% were seen once. The TCR originated in a man aged 18 to 29 in good health. The rearrangement uses TRBV7-2 and TRBJ2-3; 9 bases map to TRBD2. Sequencing used naive CD4+ T cells sorted from blood. The subset here: CD45RA+ positively selected. The DNA of the CDR3 is TGTGCCAGCAGCTTGGATCGGGCGGGAGGGTCAGATACGCAGTATTTT. It codes for CASSLDRAGGSDTQYF.